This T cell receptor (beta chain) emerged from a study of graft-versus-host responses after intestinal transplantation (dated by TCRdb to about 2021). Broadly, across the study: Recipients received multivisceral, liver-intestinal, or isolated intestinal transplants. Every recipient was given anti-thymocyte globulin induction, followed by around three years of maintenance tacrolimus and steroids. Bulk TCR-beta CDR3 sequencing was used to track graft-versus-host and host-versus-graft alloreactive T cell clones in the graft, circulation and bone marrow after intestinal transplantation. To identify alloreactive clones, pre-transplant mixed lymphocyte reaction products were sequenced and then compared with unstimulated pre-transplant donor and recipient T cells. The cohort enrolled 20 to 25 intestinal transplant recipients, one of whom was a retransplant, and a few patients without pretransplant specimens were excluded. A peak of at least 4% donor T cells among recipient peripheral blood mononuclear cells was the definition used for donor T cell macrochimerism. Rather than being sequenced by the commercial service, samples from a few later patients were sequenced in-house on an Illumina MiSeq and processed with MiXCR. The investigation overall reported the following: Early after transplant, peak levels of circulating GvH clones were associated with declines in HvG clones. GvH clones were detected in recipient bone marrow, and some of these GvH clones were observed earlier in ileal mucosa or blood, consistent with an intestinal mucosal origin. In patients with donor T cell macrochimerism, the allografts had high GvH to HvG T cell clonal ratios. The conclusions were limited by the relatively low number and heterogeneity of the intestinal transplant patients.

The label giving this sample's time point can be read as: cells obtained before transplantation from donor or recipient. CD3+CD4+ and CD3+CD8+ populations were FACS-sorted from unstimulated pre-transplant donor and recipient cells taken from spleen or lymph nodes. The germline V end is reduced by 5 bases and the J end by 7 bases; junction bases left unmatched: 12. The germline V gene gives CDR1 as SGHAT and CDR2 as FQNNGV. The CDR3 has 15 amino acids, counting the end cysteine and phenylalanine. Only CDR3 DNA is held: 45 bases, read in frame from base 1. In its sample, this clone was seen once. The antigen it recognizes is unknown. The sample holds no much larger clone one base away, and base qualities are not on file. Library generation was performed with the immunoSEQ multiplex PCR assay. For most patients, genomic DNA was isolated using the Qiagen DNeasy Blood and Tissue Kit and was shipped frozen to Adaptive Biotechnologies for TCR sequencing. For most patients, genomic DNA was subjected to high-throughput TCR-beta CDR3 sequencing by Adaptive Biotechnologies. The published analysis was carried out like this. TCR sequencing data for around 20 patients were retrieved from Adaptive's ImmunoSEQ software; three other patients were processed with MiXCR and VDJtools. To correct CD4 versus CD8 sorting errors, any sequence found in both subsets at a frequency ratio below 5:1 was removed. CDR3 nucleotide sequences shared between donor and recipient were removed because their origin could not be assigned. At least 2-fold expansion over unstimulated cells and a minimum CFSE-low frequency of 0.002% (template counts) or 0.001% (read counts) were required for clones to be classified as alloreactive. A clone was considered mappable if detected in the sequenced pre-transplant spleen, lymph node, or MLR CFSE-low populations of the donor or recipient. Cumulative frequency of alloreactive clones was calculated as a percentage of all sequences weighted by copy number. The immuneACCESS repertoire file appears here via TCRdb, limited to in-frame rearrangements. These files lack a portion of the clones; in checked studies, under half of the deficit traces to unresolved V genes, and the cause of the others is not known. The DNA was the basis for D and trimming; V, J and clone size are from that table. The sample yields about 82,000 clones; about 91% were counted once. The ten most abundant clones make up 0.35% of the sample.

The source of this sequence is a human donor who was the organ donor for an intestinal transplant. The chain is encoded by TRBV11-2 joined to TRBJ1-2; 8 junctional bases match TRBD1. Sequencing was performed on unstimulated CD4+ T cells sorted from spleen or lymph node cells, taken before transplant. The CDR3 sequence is CASSLRTGPVSGYTF. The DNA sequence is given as TGTGCCAGCAGCCTAAGGACAGGGCCCGTCAGTGGCTACACCTTC.